The rows below give T cell receptor beta chains drawn from one sample of a study of Ad26.COV2.S vaccination and SARS-CoV-2 variants. Data came from immunoSEQ multiplex PCR; TCRdb stores just in-frame clones and leaves some out. The sample lists about 390,000 clones; approximately 92% were seen once. Material: peripheral blood, obtained in a trial of Ad26.COV2.S vaccine versus placebo. The receptors derive from a person between 18 and 65 years old who received the Ad26.COV2.S COVID-19 vaccine or a placebo. The CDR3 runs from the conserved cysteine through the conserved F or W. The D gene is left open where the match is weak. Size is stated for part of the rows, as once, few or many counts, or as a class when the clone is expanded.

TGCGCCAGCAGTGATTGGGGGTCTGAAGCTTTCTTT | CASSDWGSEAFF | TRBV10-1 | NA | NA | TRBJ1-1
TGCGCCAGCAGCCAAGATGCCGGGGGCCCAGCCTACGAGCAGTACTTC | CASSQDAGGPAYEQYF | TRBV4-1 | NA | NA | TRBJ2-7
TGTGCCAGCAGCTCCCCCCGGGCAGATACGCAGTATTTT | CASSSPRADTQYF | TRBV7-8 | NA | NA | TRBJ2-3
TGTGCCAGCAGCAAAGCATGCTATCTAGCCAAAAACATTCAGTACTTC | CASSKACYLAKNIQYF | TRBV21-1 | NA | NA | TRBJ2-4
TGCAGCGTTGGAGGGGCTAGGGATCAGCCCCAGCATTTT | CSVGGARDQPQHF | TRBV29-1 | NA | NA | TRBJ1-5
TGTGCCAGCAGTGAAGGGTTCACTAATGAAAAACTGTTTTTT | CASSEGFTNEKLFF | TRBV2 | NA | NA | TRBJ1-4
TGTGCCAGCACCCCCCCTCCCGGGCTCCTCCTGTACAATGAGCAGTTCTTC | CASTPPPGLLLYNEQFF | TRBV6-2/TRBV6-3 | NA | NA | TRBJ2-1
TGTGCCAGCAGCCCCTCTGGCGGAAACATTCAGTACTTC | CASSPSGGNIQYF | TRBV7-8 | NA | NA | TRBJ2-4
TGCGCCAGCAGCACCCTACTAGCGGGGGGGGCAGAAAACATTCAGTACTTC | CASSTLLAGGAENIQYF | TRBV7-9 | TRBD2 | NA | TRBJ2-4
TGTGCCAGCAGGAACCCAGGGGAGCCCTACGAGCAGTACTTC | CASRNPGEPYEQYF | TRBV6-6 | NA | few | TRBJ2-7
TGTGCCAGCAGCCCCCCCGGGAAGAGATCCTACGAGCAGTACTTC | CASSPPGKRSYEQYF | TRBV6-6 | NA | NA | TRBJ2-7
TGTGCCAGCAGCCTAGGAGATAATGAAAAACTGTTTTTT | CASSLGDNEKLFF | TRBV7-2 | NA | NA | TRBJ1-4
TGTGCCAGCAGCAAAGTAAACGGGGGGGACTACAATGAGCAGTTCTTC | CASSKVNGGDYNEQFF | TRBV21-1 | NA | NA | TRBJ2-1
TGTGCCAGCAGCCTCACGGGACTAGCGGGGGGGAATGAGCAGTTCTTC | CASSLTGLAGGNEQFF | TRBV9 | TRBD2 | NA | TRBJ2-1
TGTGCCAGCAGCAGGGACAGTACCCCGGAGCAAGAGACCCAGTACTTC | CASSRDSTPEQETQYF | TRBV21-1 | NA | NA | TRBJ2-5
TGCGCCAGCAGCCAAGATCGGGTAGGGGGGAATGAAAAACTGTTTTTT | CASSQDRVGGNEKLFF | TRBV4-3 | NA | NA | TRBJ1-4
TGTGCCAGCAGTTCAGGATACGGCAATCAGCCCCAGCATTTT | CASSSGYGNQPQHF | TRBV6-5 | NA | NA | TRBJ1-5
TGTGCCAGCAGCTTACGGCCAGGGGGCTACACTGAAGCTTTCTTT | CASSLRPGGYTEAFF | TRBV7-9 | TRBD1 | few | TRBJ1-1
TGTGCCAGCAGCGACATGACCTACGAGCAGTACTTC | CASSDMTYEQYF | TRBV7-9 | NA | NA | TRBJ2-7
TGCAGCGTTGTTTGGGGGGACAATGAGCAGTTCTTC | CSVVWGDNEQFF | TRBV29-1 | NA | NA | TRBJ2-1
TGCAGCGTTGTTAACGTGTGGGAAGCTTTCTTT | CSVVNVWEAFF | TRBV29-1 | NA | few | TRBJ1-1
TGTGCCAGCACCCTGAGGACCGGGGGGCACTCCTACGAGCAGTACTTC | CASTLRTGGHSYEQYF | TRBV7-8 | NA | NA | TRBJ2-7
TGTGCCAGCAGCTTAGTATGGGGGTCCCCGGCCACAGATACGCAGTATTTT | CASSLVWGSPATDTQYF | TRBV11-2 | NA | NA | TRBJ2-3
TGTGCCAGTAGTATCTACGGGGGGAGCACTGAAGCTTTCTTT | CASSIYGGSTEAFF | TRBV19 | NA | NA | TRBJ1-1
TGCGCCAGCAGCCACGGCGGTCAAGAGACCCAGTACTTC | CASSHGGQETQYF | TRBV4-3 | NA | NA | TRBJ2-5
TGCGCCAGCAGCCAAGTCCGGGCCGACTACGAGCAGTACTTC | CASSQVRADYEQYF | TRBV4-1 | NA | NA | TRBJ2-7
TGTGCCAGCAGTTGGAGGGGGGGGACCACTGAAGCTTTCTTT | CASSWRGGTTEAFF | TRBV28 | NA | NA | TRBJ1-1
TGTGCCAGCAGCTTAGGGCAGCCGGAGGATGAGCAGTTCTTC | CASSLGQPEDEQFF | TRBV7-6 | NA | NA | TRBJ2-1
TGCGCCAGCAGCTTGGGGACAGGGGCCTACGAGCAGTACTTC | CASSLGTGAYEQYF | TRBV5-1 | TRBD1 | NA | TRBJ2-7
TGTGCCATACATGAAGAGGGGACACCTCCCTACGAGCAGTACTTC | CAIHEEGTPPYEQYF | TRBV7-9 | NA | NA | TRBJ2-7
TGTGCCAGCAGTTTATCCCTCCGGCAGGGAGGAGAGCAGTACTTC | CASSLSLRQGGEQYF | TRBV27 | NA | once | TRBJ2-7
TGTGCCAGCAGCCGAGGTGGGGGAACCACAGATACGCAGTATTTT | CASSRGGGTTDTQYF | TRBV7-8 | NA | NA | TRBJ2-3
TGTGCCAGCAGCCAAGCGAGCGGGGGGGCTTACGAGCAGTACTTC | CASSQASGGAYEQYF | TRBV3-1/TRBV3-2 | TRBD2 | few | TRBJ2-7
TGTGCCAGCTCACCCGGACAGGTACATACGGAAGCTTTCTTT | CASSPGQVHTEAFF | TRBV18 | TRBD1 | NA | TRBJ1-1
TGTGCCAGCAGGTTCCTCAGGGATTCTAGCACAGATACGCAGTATTTT | CASRFLRDSSTDTQYF | TRBV27 | NA | NA | TRBJ2-3
TGTGCCAGCAGGCAGACCGGGGAGCTGTTTTTT | CASRQTGELFF | TRBV6-5 | NA | NA | TRBJ2-2
TGTGCCACCAGTGAGGGGGACACCTACTATGGCTACACCTTC | CATSEGDTYYGYTF | TRBV24-1 | NA | once | TRBJ1-2
TGTGCCAGCTCACCCTACAGGGGCGCAGACTATGGCTACACCTTC | CASSPYRGADYGYTF | TRBV18 | TRBD1 | NA | TRBJ1-2
TGTGCCAGCAGCTTAGTGGGTAAAAGGGATGAAAAACTGTTTTTT | CASSLVGKRDEKLFF | TRBV7-9 | NA | few | TRBJ1-4
TGTGCCAGCAGCTGGGGAGGAGGGGAGGACTATGGCTACACCTTC | CASSWGGGEDYGYTF | TRBV11-2 | NA | few | TRBJ1-2
TGTGCCAGTAGACAGGGAGATACGCAGTATTTT | CASRQGDTQYF | TRBV19 | NA | NA | TRBJ2-3
TGTGCCAGCAGTTTCTTGCAGGGACTGAACACTGAAGCTTTCTTT | CASSFLQGLNTEAFF | TRBV27 | NA | NA | TRBJ1-1
TGTGCCAGCAGTTCTTTCGGGAAACATGGCTACACCTTC | CASSSFGKHGYTF | TRBV6-5 | NA | once | TRBJ1-2
TGCAGCGTCGTCACTCGGGACAGGGGGTTGAATGGCTACACCTTC | CSVVTRDRGLNGYTF | TRBV29-1 | TRBD1 | NA | TRBJ1-2
TGTGCCAGCAGTAAAGCACTAGCGGGGGCCCTTCTAAACTTCTACGAGCAGTACTTC | CASSKALAGALLNFYEQYF | TRBV27 | TRBD2 | NA | TRBJ2-7
TGTGCCAGCTCACCACAAGTCGGAAATCAGCCCCAGCATTTT | CASSPQVGNQPQHF | TRBV18 | NA | few | TRBJ1-5
TGTGCCAGCAGTAACAGGGGAGGAAATGAAAAACTGTTTTTT | CASSNRGGNEKLFF | TRBV27 | TRBD1 | NA | TRBJ1-4
TGTGCCAGCAGCTGGGGGGAAGACTATGGCTACACCTTC | CASSWGEDYGYTF | TRBV5-4 | NA | NA | TRBJ1-2
TGTGCCAGTAATCAGGGGATCTATGGCTACACCTTC | CASNQGIYGYTF | TRBV19 | NA | NA | TRBJ1-2
TGTGCCAGCAGCGTAGAAGCTAGCGGGGGATACGAGCAGTACTTC | CASSVEASGGYEQYF | TRBV9 | TRBD2 | NA | TRBJ2-7